This TCR beta chain was recorded in a study of cytomegalovirus exposure and HLA in healthy donors. Study in general: An analysis done earlier identified 100 million to 140 million unique TCR beta sequences from 150 million to 200 million T cells. Study findings and constraints: Later analysis indicated greater clonal expansion among HLA-associated TCR beta chains than among equally common other chains. Common viral pathogens were later found to be apparently linked to several of the most significant clusters.

Unmatched junction bases numbered 6, after V lost 4 bases and J lost 4 bases. Germline V lookup: CDR1 SGHNT, CDR2 YYREEE (reference sequence). CDR3 length: 14 amino acids. Of note for this clone: Its specificity is not known.

PCR used 60 Vbeta primers and 13 Jbeta primers. The table came from immunoSEQ multiplex PCR; TCRdb's copy has only in-frame clones and leaves some out. This sample has about 120,000 clones; about 85% occur once, and the top ten carry approximately 0.22%. This receptor was obtained from a man aged 50 to 60 in good health and CMV-seronegative. The V gene is TRBV5-4, the J gene TRBJ2-5, with TRBD2 matching over 8 bases. The sample comprised PBMCs. CDR3: CASSPALAGETQYF. The DNA for the CDR3 is TGTGCCAGCAGCCCCGCCCTAGCGGGAGAGACCCAGTACTTC.